Listed here are 29 T cell receptor beta chains from one sample, sequenced in a study of beta chain features in type 1 diabetes. General observations from the study: In every one of the four CD4+ subsets, TCRB CDR3s were moderately but significantly shorter in Type 1 diabetes patients.

TCRB transcripts that were expressed got sequenced, as all of the isolated RNA had been reverse transcribed. The data were produced by immunoSEQ multiplex PCR, yet TCRdb's version contains in-frame clones alone and is incomplete. In the table there are approximately 240,000 clones, roughly 17% of which are singletons. The antigens these receptors bind are not known. Sequenced input: naive CD4+ T cells from blood. The receptors shown here come from a man between 25 and 39 years old with type 1 diabetes.

On this clone: The identical CDR3 is also encoded by other nucleotide sequences in the sample. The rearrangement links TRBV15 to TRBJ2-5; D gene uncertain. Per germline, CDR1 LNHNV and CDR2 YYDKDF (reference sequence). The CDR3 consists of 13 residues. Trimming pared 0 bases from V and 1 base from J, leaving 3 bases between. CDR3 nucleotide sequence: TGTGCCACCAGCAGAGACAGCCAAGAGACCCAGTACTTC. This gives the protein CATSRDSQETQYF.

This clone was found a few times. The chain carries TRBV28 and TRBJ2-4, with D unresolved. V was clipped by 7 bases and J by 0 bases, with 1 base between them. Germline lookup yields CDR1 MDHEN and CDR2 SYDVKM. CDR3 length equals 11 residues. CDR3: CASIAKNIQYF. The CDR3 nucleotides read TGTGCCAGCATAGCCAAAAACATTCAGTACTTC.

V is TRBV30 and J is TRBJ2-1, with 7 nucleotides matching TRBD2. V lost 1 base to trimming and J lost 1 base; unmatched junction nucleotides: 7. The CDR3 is 16 residues long. The germline CDR1 and CDR2 sequences are GTSNPN and SVGIG (reference sequence). DNA for the CDR3: TGTGCCTGGAGTGACGGCGGGAGAGGATCCTACAATGAGCAGTTCTTC. Translating it yields CAWSDGGRGSYNEQFF.

The V and J genes are TRBV7-2 and TRBJ1-4, with D tentatively TRBD1 (5 bases). CDR1 is SGHTA, CDR2 FQGNSA, per germline. This CDR3 is 16 amino acids long. Between the trimmed V and J ends, which lost 3 bases and 7 bases, there was a span of 18 bases. CDR3 bases: TGTGCCAGCAGCTTTATAGGCAGCTCAAGGGGTGAAAAACTGTTTTTT. It specifies CASSFIGSSRGEKLFF.

The rearrangement uses TRBV29-1 and TRBJ2-7; D could derive from TRBD1 or TRBD2 (5 bases each). V was cut by 8 bases and J by 10 bases, with 21 bases left in between. Looked up from germline, CDR1 is SQVTM and CDR2 is ANQGSEA. CDR3 size: 12 residues. CDR3 nucleotide sequence: TGCAGCTACTCCCGGGACCCGGGTGGCCAGTACTTC. It yields the protein CSYSRDPGGQYF.

This clone was picked up a small number of times. The chain recombines TRBV7-9 with TRBJ2-5; D gene unclear. The germline V and J ends were trimmed by 5 bases and 4 bases, with 11 bases remaining between them. This CDR3 spans 13 amino acids. CDR1 is SEHNR and CDR2 is FQNEAQ in the germline V gene (reference sequence). CDR3 residues: CASSLNQGETQYF. CDR3 nucleotides: TGTGCCAGCAGCCTCAATCAAGGAGAGACCCAGTACTTC.

The chain combines TRBV30 with TRBJ2-5; 7 bases match TRBD2. The V segment lost 8 bases and the J segment 1 base; nucleotides outside the gene matches: 4. Germline values: CDR1 GTSNPN, CDR2 SVGIG (reference sequence). This CDR3 is built from 12 residues. As DNA, the CDR3 is TGTGCCAGAGGGAGGGGCCAAGAGACCCAGTACTTC. Encoded protein: CARGRGQETQYF.

The J gene is TRBJ2-7, the V gene TRBV5-1; tentatively, D is TRBD1 (6 bases). Germline V gives CDR1 SGHRS, CDR2 YFSETQ. V lost 4 bases to trimming and J lost 3 bases, with 11 bases between them. This CDR3 region has 13 residues. DNA for the CDR3: TGCGCCAGCAGCGCCCTGGACAGCTACGAGCAGTACTTC. Translating it yields CASSALDSYEQYF.

The chain combines TRBV4-1 with TRBJ2-7; 11 nucleotides line up with TRBD2. V trimming: 2 bases; J trimming: 3 bases; junction bases outside the gene matches: 9. CDR1 is MGHRA and CDR2 is YSYEKL in the germline V gene. CDR3 length: 17 residues. This chain's CDR3 is CASSQLRLAGSFYEQYF. In DNA, the CDR3 is TGCGCCAGCAGCCAACTTCGACTAGCGGGAAGTTTCTACGAGCAGTACTTC.

This clone appeared a few times. The gene calls are TRBV5-1 and TRBJ2-3, with TRBD1 matching 9 bases. V shed 3 bases, J shed 5 bases, and the junction held 4 bases outside the gene matches. The CDR3 runs 14 residues. Germline V CDR1 and CDR2: SGHRS, YFSETQ. CDR3 in DNA: TGCGCCAGCAGCTGGACAGGGGCTAAAGATACGCAGTATTTT. The encoded protein is CASSWTGAKDTQYF. The whole variable domain, remainder taken from reference TRBV5-1 and TRBJ2-3, is KAGVTQTPRYLIKTRGQQVTLSCSPISGHRSVSWYQQTPGQGLQFLFEYFSETQRNKGNFPGRFSGRQFSNSRSEMNVSTLELGDSALYLCASSWTGAKDTQYFGPGTRLTVL.

This clone was seen a few times. The chain combines TRBV29-1 with TRBJ2-1; TRBD1 matches 7 bases. CDR1 and CDR2 from the germline V gene are SQVTM and ANQGSEA. Losses at the gene ends were 7 bases for V and 10 bases for J; bases not matched to a gene: 7. The CDR3 is made up of 11 amino acids. The CDR3 sequence is CSGGQINEQFF. The CDR3 region has the DNA TGCAGCGGGGGACAGATCAACGAGCAGTTCTTC.

This clone was detected only a few times. This sequence joins TRBV4-1 and TRBJ2-7, with no clear D. The length of the CDR3 is 15 residues. Trimming cost V 0 bases and J 3 bases, with 12 bases left between them. Germline V lookup: CDR1 MGHRA, CDR2 YSYEKL. The CDR3 loop reads CASSQDRQAFYEQYF. The DNA for the CDR3 is TGCGCCAGCAGCCAAGATCGGCAGGCCTTCTACGAGCAGTACTTC.

This clone was found a few times. This chain connects TRBV28 to TRBJ2-7; the D call may be TRBD1 or TRBD2 (6 bases each). Germline-derived CDR1 and CDR2 are MDHEN and SYDVKM. This CDR3 has 15 residues. The V gene lost 5 bases and the J gene lost 3 bases, with 17 bases spanning the gap. The CDR3 sequence is CASSPASGALYEQYF. The CDR3 coding sequence is TGTGCCAGCAGTCCCGCCTCGGGGGCTCTCTACGAGCAGTACTTC.

The chain combines TRBV9 with TRBJ2-1; D is undetermined. Looked up from germline, CDR1 is SGDLS and CDR2 is YYNGEE. CDR3 length: 13 residues. Trimming took off 0 bases at V and 6 bases at J, with 7 bases between the two ends. CDR3 sequence: CASSVGGGNEQFF. CDR3 sequence (DNA): TGTGCCAGCAGCGTAGGGGGTGGCAATGAGCAGTTCTTC.

V is TRBV30 and J is TRBJ2-3; D tentatively reads TRBD1 or TRBD2 (5 bases each). The V and J ends lost 0 bases and 2 bases respectively, with 15 bases between them. This CDR3 has 16 residues. Germline V lookup: CDR1 GTSNPN, CDR2 SVGIG (reference sequence). CDR3 residues: CAWSVRGRESTDTQYF. The CDR3 DNA reads as TGTGCCTGGAGTGTACGCGGCAGGGAGTCCACAGATACGCAGTATTTT. The full variable domain, rest sourced from reference TRBV30 and TRBJ2-3, is SQTIHQWPATLVQPVGSPLSLECTVEGTSNPNLYWYRQAAGRGLQLLFYSVGIGQISSEVPQNLSASRPQDRQFILSSKKLLLSDSGFYLCAWSVRGRESTDTQYFGPGTRLTVL.

V gene TRBV18 combines with J gene TRBJ2-7, with D hard to call. The CDR3 contains 12 residues. Trimming left V 2 bases short and J 1 base short, with 3 bases between. Germline V gives CDR1 KGHSH, CDR2 LQKENI. The CDR3 loop is CASSPISYEQYF. The CDR3, as DNA: TGTGCCAGCTCACCAATATCCTACGAGCAGTACTTC.

This clone was observed a few times. The gene calls are TRBV4-2 and TRBJ2-5, with TRBD2 matching over 9 bases. After removal of 4 bases from V and 4 bases from J, the junction contained 4 bases not matched to a gene. Germline CDR1 LGHNA, CDR2 YNFKEQ. There are 14 residues in the CDR3. The CDR3 reads CASSPGLARETQYF. Written as DNA, the CDR3 is TGTGCCAGCAGCCCGGGACTAGCAAGAGAGACCCAGTACTTC.

DNA of the CDR3: TGTGCCACCAGCAGACCCGGGACTAGTGGAAATGAGCAGTTCTTC. As protein: CATSRPGTSGNEQFF. The rearrangement joins TRBV15 to TRBJ2-1; 8 nucleotides align to TRBD2. Germline assignment: CDR1 LNHNV and CDR2 YYDKDF (reference sequence). Losses at the gene ends were 2 bases for V and 7 bases for J; bases not matched to a gene: 7. CDR3 length equals 15 residues.

The genes are TRBV29-1 and TRBJ1-4, with D perhaps matching TRBD1 (5 bases). The CDR3 is 12 amino acids. Germline CDR1 reads SQVTM; CDR2 reads ANQGSEA. The V end lost 4 bases, the J end lost 5 bases, and 8 bases lay between the germline ends. CDR3 in DNA: TGCAGCGTTGCCCGGGGCAATGAAAAACTGTTTTTT. This sequence encodes CSVARGNEKLFF. Supplemented by reference TRBV29-1 and TRBJ1-4, the full variable domain reads SAVISQKPSRDICQRGTSLTIQCQVDSQVTMMFWYRQQPGQSLTLIATANQGSEATYESGFVIDKFPISRPNLTFSTLTVSNMSPEDSSIYLCSVARGNEKLFFGSGTQLSVL.

This clone was seen a few times. The chain is built from TRBV4-3 and TRBJ2-5; no reliable D call. V was pared by 1 base and J by 5 bases, with 8 bases between. The germline V gene encodes CDR1 LGHNA and CDR2 YSLEER. The CDR3 spans 13 residues. The CDR3 spells CASSQGLSETQYF. The CDR3 nucleotides are TGCGCCAGCAGCCAAGGACTTTCGGAGACCCAGTACTTC.

This clone was recorded once. The genes are TRBV7-9 and TRBJ2-1, with D tentatively TRBD1 or TRBD2 (5 bases each). Germline CDR1 SEHNR, CDR2 FQNEAQ (reference sequence). The germline V and J ends were trimmed by 1 base and 9 bases, with 13 bases remaining between them. This CDR3 is built from 14 residues. The CDR3 bases are TGTGCCAGCAGCTTAGAGAGGGTTCAGGGTGAGCAGTTCTTC. Its translation is CASSLERVQGEQFF.

This clone was found a few times. The chain recombines TRBV29-1 with TRBJ1-1; the D is unclear. Between the trimmed V and J ends, which lost 7 bases and 6 bases, there was a span of 12 bases. Germline CDR1 and CDR2: SQVTM and ANQGSEA. The CDR3 loop spans 11 amino acids. The DNA for the CDR3 is TGCAGCGATGGAACGGGCGCTGAAGCTTTCTTT. Protein product: CSDGTGAEAFF.

This chain joins TRBV11-1 and TRBJ2-1; 10 nucleotides match TRBD1. This CDR3 spans 14 amino acids. The V and J ends lost 5 bases and 4 bases, in that order; junction bases with no gene match: 2. CDR1 SGHAT and CDR2 FQDESV come from the germline V gene (reference sequence). CDR3 loop: CASSRDRGYNEQFF. CDR3 sequence (DNA): TGTGCCAGCAGCCGGGACAGGGGTTACAATGAGCAGTTCTTC.

The chain uses TRBV9 and TRBJ2-7; D is perhaps TRBD2 (5 bases). The CDR3 has 16 amino acids. The V end was cut by 4 bases, the J end by 0 bases, with 17 bases between. Germline loops: CDR1 SGDLS, CDR2 YYNGEE. The CDR3 DNA sequence: TGTGCCAGCAGCCGATCTACGGGATGGAGCTCCTACGAGCAGTACTTC. Amino acid sequence: CASSRSTGWSSYEQYF.

The CDR3 DNA reads as TGCGCCAGCAGGTCGACCTACGAGCAGTACTTC. It encodes CASRSTYEQYF. The chain carries TRBV5-1 and TRBJ2-7; D is uncertain. The length of the CDR3 is 11 residues. Trimming shortened V by 5 bases and J by 2 bases, and 5 bases separated the two germline ends. Germline lookup yields CDR1 SGHRS and CDR2 YFSETQ.

This chain links TRBV5-1 with TRBJ2-1; possibly TRBD2 for D (5 bases). V shed 1 base and J shed 10 bases, with 15 bases lying between them. This CDR3 has 14 residues. CDR1 and CDR2 (germline): SGHRS, YFSETQ. In nucleotides, the CDR3 is TGCGCCAGCAGCTTGTACGGCGGGCGTAACGAGCAGTTCTTC. This gives the protein CASSLYGGRNEQFF.

There are a few counts of this clone. The chain links TRBV30 to TRBJ1-1; the match to TRBD1 covers 9 bases. V was clipped by 5 bases and J by 1 base; unmatched bases: 5. CDR1 is GTSNPN and CDR2 is SVGIG in the germline V gene (reference sequence). CDR3 length: 14 residues. CDR3 sequence reads: CAWGQGLTNTEAFF. The CDR3 nucleotides are TGTGCCTGGGGACAGGGGCTCACGAACACTGAAGCTTTCTTT.

The table lists this clone with a few counts. The chain uses TRBV5-4 and TRBJ2-5; 9 bases match TRBD2. Trimming cost V 0 bases and J 1 base; bases outside gene matches: 7. The germline V gene has CDR1 SGHNT and CDR2 YYREEE (reference sequence). This CDR3 is built from 17 residues. The CDR3 loop reads CASSLGRPSGIQETQYF. The CDR3 DNA follows: TGTGCCAGCAGCTTGGGCCGGCCTAGCGGGATCCAAGAGACCCAGTACTTC.

The chain has TRBV16 and TRBJ1-1; TRBD1 aligns across 7 bases. The germline V gene encodes CDR1 KGHSY and CDR2 FQNENV. This CDR3 comprises 15 residues. Trimming took 4 bases from V and 6 from J; bases not matched to a gene: 11. The CDR3 is CASSLQGGGNAEAFF. The CDR3 DNA reads as TGTGCCAGCAGCCTCCAAGGAGGGGGCAACGCTGAAGCTTTCTTT.